This T cell receptor (beta chain) was recovered during a study of CD8+CD57+ T cells in acquired aplastic anemia. Looking at the study overall: Sorted CD4+ plus CD8+ cells gave DNA averaging roughly 3 ug.

CD8+CD57+ cell expansion, shown by flow cytometry, had occurred in the patients selected for sequencing. Blood came from patients not yet given any therapy. The study profiled TCR beta VDJ and CDR3 using genomic DNA as template. TCRdb redid the calling of the reads with MiXCR, one entry per CDR3 protein. The sample yields 200,000 to 250,000 distinct CDR3 sequences, under 55% seen once. V lost 5 bases and J lost 5, with 14 bases in between. The germline CDR1 and CDR2 sequences are KGHDR and SFDVKD. The CDR3 totals 14 residues. Sequenced material: sorted CD4+, CD8+, or CD8+CD57+ T cells (not recorded which) from PBMCs. This TCR was sampled from a human donor with aplastic anemia. The chain carries TRBV24-1 and TRBJ2-5; possibly TRBD2 for D (6 bases). The CDR3 DNA reads as TGTGCCACCAGTGCTGCACGCGGGATTGAGACCCAGTACTTC. Encoded protein: CATSAARGIETQYF.